These T cell receptor beta chains were read from a single sample in a study of cytomegalovirus exposure and HLA in healthy donors. The method was immunoSEQ multiplex PCR; TCRdb's version includes in-frame clones alone and lacks a portion of them. The sample contains some 87,000 clones, under 80% of which appear only once. Source material: PBMCs. The source of these receptors is a man aged 45-65 years in good health and CMV-seropositive. Each CDR3 is given with its conserved first and last residue. The order of the fields is V gene, clone size, D gene, J gene, CDR3 DNA, CDR3 protein. A D gene is named only where the DNA matches it firmly. Where a row states a size, it is once, few, many or the class of an expanded clone; other rows omit it.

TRBV27	NA	NA	TRBJ2-1	TGTGCCAGCAGACAACTCGGACTGGGCTCCTACAATGAGCAGTTCTTC	CASRQLGLGSYNEQFF
TRBV18	few	NA	TRBJ1-1	TGTGCCAGCTCACTGCGGCCAGGGGCCCTGAACACTGAAGCTTTCTTT	CASSLRPGALNTEAFF
TRBV5-1	NA	TRBD2	TRBJ2-1	TGCGCCAGCAGCTTGGGCGGGGGGGCCTACAATGAGCAGTTCTTC	CASSLGGGAYNEQFF
TRBV5-4	NA	TRBD1	TRBJ2-5	TGTGCCAGCAGCTTGGGAGGGACAGAACAAGAGACCCAGTACTTC	CASSLGGTEQETQYF
TRBV28	NA	TRBD2	TRBJ2-1	TGTGCCAGCAGATCCCTCGGGGGGGGTTCCTACAATGAGCAGTTCTTC	CASRSLGGGSYNEQFF
TRBV30	NA	TRBD1	TRBJ2-5	TGTGCCTGGAGGCAACAGGGGGTTCCGACCCAGTACTTC	CAWRQQGVPTQYF
TRBV27	NA	TRBD2	TRBJ2-5	TGTGCCAGCAGCCTCCTAGCGGGGGGCCCTCCGTCGGAGACCCAGTACTTC	CASSLLAGGPPSETQYF
TRBV15	NA	TRBD1	TRBJ1-3	TGTGCCACCAGCCACCGGGACAGTGGCTCGGGAAACACCATATATTTT	CATSHRDSGSGNTIYF
TRBV5-1	NA	NA	TRBJ1-4	TGCGCCAGCAGCTTCACGGGACAAAGCCATGAAAAACTGTTTTTT	CASSFTGQSHEKLFF
TRBV7-9	NA	TRBD1	TRBJ2-7	TGTGCCAGCAGCTTGGGACAGGGAATTAACGAGCAGTACTTC	CASSLGQGINEQYF
TRBV5-1	NA	TRBD2	TRBJ2-5	TGCGCCAGCAGACGGGGACTAGCGGGGGTAGAGACCCAGTACTTC	CASRRGLAGVETQYF
TRBV11-2	NA	NA	TRBJ2-2	TGTGCCAGCAGCCTAATTACCGGACAGACGAACACCGGGGAGCTGTTTTTT	CASSLITGQTNTGELFF
TRBV5-6	NA	TRBD1	TRBJ1-2	TGTGCCAGCAGCTTGCAGGACAGGGGATTGAGCTACACCTTC	CASSLQDRGLSYTF
TRBV6-5	NA	TRBD1	TRBJ1-2	TGTGCCAGCAGTTCCGGCGGGACAGCTAACTATGGCTACACCTTC	CASSSGGTANYGYTF
TRBV18	few	NA	TRBJ1-2	TGTGCCAGCTCACCAGATAATGGGAGGGATGGCTACACCTTC	CASSPDNGRDGYTF
TRBV6-1	few	NA	TRBJ2-3	TGTGCCAGCAGCCTGAACTCCCCTGGGGCGGATACGCAGTATTTT	CASSLNSPGADTQYF
TRBV5-6	NA	NA	TRBJ1-2	TGTGCCAGCAGCTTAAACAGGGAGTTCCGTGGCTACACCTTC	CASSLNREFRGYTF
TRBV7-2	NA	NA	TRBJ2-3	TGTGCCAGCAGCCCCCGCAAGGGGCCAGATACGCAGTATTTT	CASSPRKGPDTQYF
TRBV7-9	NA	NA	TRBJ1-4	TGTGCCAGCAGCTTAGGAGCAACTAATGAAAAACTGTTTTTT	CASSLGATNEKLFF
TRBV6-4	NA	TRBD1	TRBJ1-2	TGTGCCAGCGGTCGGACAGGGTTTGACTATGGCTACACCTTC	CASGRTGFDYGYTF
TRBV30	NA	NA	TRBJ2-6	TGTGCCTGGGCGGGACTTCGATCTGGGGCCAACGTCCTGACTTTC	CAWAGLRSGANVLTF
TRBV7-2	NA	NA	TRBJ2-5	TGTGCCAGCAGCCCGCGGGTCTATCTTCAAGAGACCCAGTACTTC	CASSPRVYLQETQYF
TRBV4-1	NA	TRBD2	TRBJ2-3	TGCGCCAGCAGCCAAGATGAGGGGACTAGCGGAAGAGATACGCAGTATTTT	CASSQDEGTSGRDTQYF
TRBV19	NA	NA	TRBJ2-5	TGTGCCAGTAGTTCAAACAGGGGGGGAGAAGAGACCCAGTACTTC	CASSSNRGGEETQYF
TRBV5-6	NA	TRBD1	TRBJ1-6	TGTGCCAGCAGTGTGGACAGGGGTGGTCGTGGAACCTATAATTCACCCCTCCACTTT	CASSVDRGGRGTYNSPLHF
TRBV5-1	few	TRBD1	TRBJ1-2	TGCGCCAGCAGCTCGGGACAGGGGGCTACGTATGGCTACCCCTTC	CASSSGQGATYGYPF
TRBV5-1	NA	TRBD2	TRBJ2-7	TGCGCCAGCGGGGAGCGGGGGTCCTACGAGCAGTACTTC	CASGERGSYEQYF
TRBV4-1	NA	TRBD1	TRBJ1-6	TGCGCCAGCAGCGACAGGGCTTCACCCCTCCACTTT	CASSDRASPLHF
TRBV4-3	few	NA	TRBJ1-1	TGCGCCAGCAGCCCAACCGGGGGTTTGAACACTGAAGCTTTCTTT	CASSPTGGLNTEAFF
TRBV4-1	NA	NA	TRBJ2-6	TGCGCCAGCAGCCAAGATCTACTACCCTCTGGGGCCAACGTCCTGACTTTC	CASSQDLLPSGANVLTF
TRBV2	NA	TRBD2	TRBJ2-7	TGTGCCAGCAGTCACCCTAGCGGGGGGATCTCCTACGAGCAGTACTTC	CASSHPSGGISYEQYF
TRBV5-5	NA	TRBD2	TRBJ2-7	TGTGCCAGCAGCATACTAGCGGGGAGGGACTACGAGCAGTACTTC	CASSILAGRDYEQYF
TRBV7-2	NA	NA	TRBJ2-1	TGTGCCAGCAGCATTGATAGTAGCGCCTACAATGAGCAGTTCTTC	CASSIDSSAYNEQFF
TRBV5-1	few	TRBD1	TRBJ1-2	TGCGCCAGCAGCCTGGCCGGGACAGGCGTATATGGCTACACCTTC	CASSLAGTGVYGYTF
TRBV2	NA	NA	TRBJ2-5	TGTGCCAGCGGTAGCGGTGATGGGACCCAGTACTTC	CASGSGDGTQYF
TRBV28	few	NA	TRBJ2-1	TGTGCCAGCAGCGGGGGAGTATACAATGAGCAGTTCTTC	CASSGGVYNEQFF
TRBV28	NA	TRBD1	TRBJ1-2	TGTGCCAGCCTGACAGGGGGAAGGGATGGCTACACCTTC	CASLTGGRDGYTF
TRBV7-2	NA	TRBD1	TRBJ1-4	TGTGCCAGCAGCGTGGGACAGGGTAATGAAAAACTGTTTTTT	CASSVGQGNEKLFF
TRBV19	NA	TRBD1	TRBJ1-5	TGTGCCAGTAACGACAGGGTCAATCAGCCCCAGCATTTT	CASNDRVNQPQHF
TRBV28	once	NA	TRBJ1-1	TGTGCCAGCAGTCCTGACAGGCTGAGCTCAGCTTTCTTT	CASSPDRLSSAFF
TRBV10-3	NA	NA	TRBJ2-7	TGTGCCATCAGTGACGGGTACGAGCAGTACTTC	CAISDGYEQYF
TRBV7-6	NA	NA	TRBJ1-3	TGTGCCAGCAGCTTTGAGGGCTTCTCTGGAAACACCATATATTTT	CASSFEGFSGNTIYF
TRBV7-3	once	TRBD2	TRBJ2-5	TGTGCCAGCAGCTTAAATAGCGGGGGCCAAGAGACCCAGTACTTC	CASSLNSGGQETQYF
TRBV30	NA	NA	TRBJ2-3	TGTGCCTGGAGTCGACAGGTTGGGGATACGCAGTATTTT	CAWSRQVGDTQYF
TRBV4-3	NA	TRBD1	TRBJ2-7	TGCGCCAGCAGCCAAGATGCCGGACAGGGGGCACAACAGTACTTC	CASSQDAGQGAQQYF
TRBV19	NA	NA	TRBJ2-3	TGTGCCAGTAGAGGACTGGGCGACGGGGGCACAGATACGCAGTATTTT	CASRGLGDGGTDTQYF
TRBV7-2	NA	NA	TRBJ2-3	TGTGCCAGCAGCTCCCAGGGAACGGGTGGCGCTCATACGCAGTATTTT	CASSSQGTGGAHTQYF
TRBV7-2	NA	TRBD2	TRBJ2-1	TGTGCCAGCAGCCCACGAGCGGGGGACGCCGAGCAGTTCTTC	CASSPRAGDAEQFF
TRBV27	NA	NA	TRBJ2-7	TGTGCCAGCAGCCGGACGGCCGGGAACTACGAGCAGTACTTC	CASSRTAGNYEQYF
TRBV7-2	NA	TRBD1	TRBJ2-4	TGTGCCAGCAGCCCTCCCGACAGGGGTTTCGCCAAAAACATTCAGTACTTC	CASSPPDRGFAKNIQYF
TRBV6-1	NA	NA	TRBJ2-7	TGTGCCAGCAGTGGGCAGGCGTTCTACGAGCAGTACTTC	CASSGQAFYEQYF
TRBV4-2	NA	NA	TRBJ1-1	TGTGCCAGCAGCCAAGGGCTAGGGGAAGAGAACACTGAAGCTTTCTTT	CASSQGLGEENTEAFF
TRBV28	NA	NA	TRBJ2-6	TGTGCCAGCAGTTTCCCAGGGCTGGCGGGGGCCAACGTCCTGACTTTC	CASSFPGLAGANVLTF
TRBV9	NA	NA	TRBJ1-4	TGTGCCAGCAGCGAGACAGCAACTAATGAAAAACTGTTTTTT	CASSETATNEKLFF
TRBV9	NA	TRBD2	TRBJ2-5	TGTGCCAGCAGCCCAGGACTAGCCCAGGTCGGGGAGACCCAGTACTTC	CASSPGLAQVGETQYF
TRBV18	NA	NA	TRBJ1-5	TGTGCCAGCTCTACGGGGGGACTTCAGCCCCAGCATTTT	CASSTGGLQPQHF
TRBV14	NA	TRBD1	TRBJ1-6	TGTGCCAGCAGCCCAACCTCCGGGACAGTGAATTCACCCCTCCACTTT	CASSPTSGTVNSPLHF